The clone carrying this T cell receptor (beta chain) was recorded at least ten times. The data stem from a study of early T cells in non-severe SARS-CoV-2 infection. This CDR3 region has 15 residues. V lost 10 bases and J lost 6; bases outside the gene matches: 7. Germline V gene data show CDR1 as ENHRY and CDR2 as SYGVKD. Unique molecular identifiers were added to individual cDNA molecules. TCRdb reprocessed the 5' RACE reads with MiXCR, giving one entry per CDR3 protein. The table has fewer than 60,000 distinct CDR3 sequences, approximately 10% seen once. The chain links TRBV10-3 to TRBJ2-2; 14 bases line up with TRBD2. Sequenced: whole blood. The clonotype originates from an adult who was a healthcare worker with PCR-confirmed SARS-CoV-2 infection or an uninfected control (not recorded which). The CDR3 loop reads CATMTSGREAGELFF. CDR3 DNA sequence: TGTGCCACTATGACTAGCGGGAGGGAGGCCGGGGAGCTGTTTTTT.